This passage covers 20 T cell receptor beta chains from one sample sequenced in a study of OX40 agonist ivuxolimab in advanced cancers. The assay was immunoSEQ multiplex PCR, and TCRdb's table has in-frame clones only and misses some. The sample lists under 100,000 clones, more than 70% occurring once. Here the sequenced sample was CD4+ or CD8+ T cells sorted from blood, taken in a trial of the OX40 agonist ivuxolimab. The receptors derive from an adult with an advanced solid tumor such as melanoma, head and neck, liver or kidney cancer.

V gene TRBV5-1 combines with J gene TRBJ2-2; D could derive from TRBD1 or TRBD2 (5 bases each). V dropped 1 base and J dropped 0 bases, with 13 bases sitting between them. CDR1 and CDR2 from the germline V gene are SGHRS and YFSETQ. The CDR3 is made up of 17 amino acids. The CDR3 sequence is CASSLFRAGANTGELFF. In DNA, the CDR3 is TGCGCCAGCAGCTTGTTCAGGGCGGGCGCGAACACCGGGGAGCTGTTTTTT.

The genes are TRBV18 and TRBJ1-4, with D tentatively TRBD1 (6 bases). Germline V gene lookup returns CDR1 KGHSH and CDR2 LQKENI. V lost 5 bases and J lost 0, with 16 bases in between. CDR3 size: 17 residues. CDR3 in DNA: TGTGCCAGCTCATCCAGGGGAGGGCTGGCAACTAATGAAAAACTGTTTTTT. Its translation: CASSSRGGLATNEKLFF. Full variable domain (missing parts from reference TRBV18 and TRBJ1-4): NAGVMQNPRHLVRRRGQEARLRCSPMKGHSHVYWYRQLPEEGLKFMVYLQKENIIDESGMPKERFSAEFPKEGPSILRIQQVVRGDSAAYFCASSSRGGLATNEKLFFGSGTQLSVL.

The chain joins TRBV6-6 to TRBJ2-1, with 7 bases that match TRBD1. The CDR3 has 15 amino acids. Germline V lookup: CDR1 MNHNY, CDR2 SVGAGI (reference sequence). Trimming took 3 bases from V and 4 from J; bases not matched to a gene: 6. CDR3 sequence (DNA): TGTGCCAGCAGTTATAAAGGGACAGAGTACAATGAGCAGTTCTTC. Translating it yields CASSYKGTEYNEQFF.

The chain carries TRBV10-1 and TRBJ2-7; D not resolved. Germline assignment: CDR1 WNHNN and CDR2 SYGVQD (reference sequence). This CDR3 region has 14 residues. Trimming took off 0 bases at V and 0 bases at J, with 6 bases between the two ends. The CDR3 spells CASSESRYSYEQYF. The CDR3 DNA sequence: TGCGCCAGCAGTGAGTCGAGGTACTCCTACGAGCAGTACTTC.

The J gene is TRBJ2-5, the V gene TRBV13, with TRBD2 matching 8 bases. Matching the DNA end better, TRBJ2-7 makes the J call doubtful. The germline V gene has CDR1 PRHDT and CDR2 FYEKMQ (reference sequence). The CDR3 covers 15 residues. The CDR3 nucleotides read TGTGCCAGCAGCCGGCGGGAGGTTCTATCCTACGAGCAGTACTTC. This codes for CASSRREVLSYEQYF.

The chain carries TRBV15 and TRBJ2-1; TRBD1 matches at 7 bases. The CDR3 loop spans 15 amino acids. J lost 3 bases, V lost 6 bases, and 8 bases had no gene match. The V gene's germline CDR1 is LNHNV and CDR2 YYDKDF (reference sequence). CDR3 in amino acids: CATRHRDRLYNEQFF. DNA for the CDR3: TGTGCCACCAGACACCGGGACAGACTCTACAATGAGCAGTTCTTC.

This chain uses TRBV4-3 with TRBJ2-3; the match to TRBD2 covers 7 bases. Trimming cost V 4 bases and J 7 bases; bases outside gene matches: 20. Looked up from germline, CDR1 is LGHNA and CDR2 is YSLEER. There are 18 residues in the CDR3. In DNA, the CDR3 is TGCGCCAGCAGCCCCCTGGGAGCGGGACTTGGGGTAGGAAATACGCAGTATTTT. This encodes CASSPLGAGLGVGNTQYF.

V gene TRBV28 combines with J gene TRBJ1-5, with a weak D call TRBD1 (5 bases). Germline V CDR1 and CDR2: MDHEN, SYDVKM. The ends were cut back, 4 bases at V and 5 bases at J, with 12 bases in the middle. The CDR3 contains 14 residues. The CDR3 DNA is TGTGCCAGCAGTTATACAGGCGAAGATCAGCCCCAGCATTTT. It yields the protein CASSYTGEDQPQHF.

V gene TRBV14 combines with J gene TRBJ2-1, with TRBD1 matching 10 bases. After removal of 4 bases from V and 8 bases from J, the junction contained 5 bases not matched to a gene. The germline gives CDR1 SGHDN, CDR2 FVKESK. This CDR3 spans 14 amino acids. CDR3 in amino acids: CASSPWDRGDEQFF. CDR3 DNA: TGTGCCAGCAGCCCATGGGACAGGGGCGATGAGCAGTTCTTC.

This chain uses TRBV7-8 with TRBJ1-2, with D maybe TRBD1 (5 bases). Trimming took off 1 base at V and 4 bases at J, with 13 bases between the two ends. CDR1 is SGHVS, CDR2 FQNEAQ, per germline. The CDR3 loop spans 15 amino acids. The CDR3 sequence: CASSLVQASIYGYTF. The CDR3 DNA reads TGTGCCAGCAGCTTAGTACAGGCCTCTATCTATGGCTACACCTTC.

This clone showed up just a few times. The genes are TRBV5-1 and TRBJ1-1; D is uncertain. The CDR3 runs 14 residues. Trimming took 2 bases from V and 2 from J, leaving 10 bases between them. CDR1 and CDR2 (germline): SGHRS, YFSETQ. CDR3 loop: CASSFIGGNTEAFF. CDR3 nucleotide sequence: TGCGCCAGCAGCTTTATAGGAGGTAACACTGAAGCTTTCTTT.

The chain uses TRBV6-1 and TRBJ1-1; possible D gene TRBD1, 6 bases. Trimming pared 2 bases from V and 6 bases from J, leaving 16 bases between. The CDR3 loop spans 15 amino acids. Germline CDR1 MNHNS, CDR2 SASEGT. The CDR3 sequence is CASSERGQAEPEAFF. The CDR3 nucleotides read TGTGCCAGCAGTGAACGGGGGCAGGCCGAGCCTGAAGCTTTCTTT.

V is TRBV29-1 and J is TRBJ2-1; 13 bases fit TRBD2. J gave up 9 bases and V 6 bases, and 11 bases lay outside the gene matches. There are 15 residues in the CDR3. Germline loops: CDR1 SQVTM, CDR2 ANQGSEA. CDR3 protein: CSVITSGRAVGEQFF. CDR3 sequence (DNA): TGCAGCGTCATTACTAGCGGGAGGGCCGTGGGTGAGCAGTTCTTC.

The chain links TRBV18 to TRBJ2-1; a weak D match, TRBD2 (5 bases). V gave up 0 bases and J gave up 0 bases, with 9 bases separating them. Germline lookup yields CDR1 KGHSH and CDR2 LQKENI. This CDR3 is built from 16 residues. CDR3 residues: CASSPPVGSSYNEQFF. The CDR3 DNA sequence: TGTGCCAGCTCACCACCGGTGGGGAGCTCCTACAATGAGCAGTTCTTC.

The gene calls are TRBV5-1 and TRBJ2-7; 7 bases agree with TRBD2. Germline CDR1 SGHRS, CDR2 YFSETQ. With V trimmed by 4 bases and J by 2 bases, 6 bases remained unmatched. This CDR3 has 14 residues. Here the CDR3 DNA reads TGCGCCAGCAGCCTGAGCGGGGTCGCCTACGAGCAGTACTTC. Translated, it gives CASSLSGVAYEQYF.

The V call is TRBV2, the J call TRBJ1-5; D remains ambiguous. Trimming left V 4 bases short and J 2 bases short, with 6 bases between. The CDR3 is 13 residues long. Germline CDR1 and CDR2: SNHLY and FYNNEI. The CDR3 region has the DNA TGTGCCAGCAGTGGGTGGGGCAATCAGCCCCAGCATTTT. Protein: CASSGWGNQPQHF.

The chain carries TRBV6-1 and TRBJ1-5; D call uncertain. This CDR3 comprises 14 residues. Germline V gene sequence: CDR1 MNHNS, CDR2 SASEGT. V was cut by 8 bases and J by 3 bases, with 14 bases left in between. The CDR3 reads CASWARRDNQPQHF. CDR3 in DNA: TGTGCCAGCTGGGCCAGGCGAGACAATCAGCCCCAGCATTTT.

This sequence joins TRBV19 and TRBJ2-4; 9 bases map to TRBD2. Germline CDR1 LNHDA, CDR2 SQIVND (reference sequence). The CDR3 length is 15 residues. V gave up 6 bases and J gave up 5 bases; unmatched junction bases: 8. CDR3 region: CASRIHSGSENIQYF. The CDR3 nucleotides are TGTGCCAGTAGGATTCATAGCGGGAGTGAAAACATTCAGTACTTC. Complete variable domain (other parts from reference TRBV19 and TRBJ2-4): DGGITQSPKYLFRKEGQNVTLSCEQNLNHDAMYWYRQDPGQGLRLIYYSQIVNDFQKGDIAEGYSVSREKKESFPLTVTSAQKNPTAFYLCASRIHSGSENIQYFGAGTRLSVL.

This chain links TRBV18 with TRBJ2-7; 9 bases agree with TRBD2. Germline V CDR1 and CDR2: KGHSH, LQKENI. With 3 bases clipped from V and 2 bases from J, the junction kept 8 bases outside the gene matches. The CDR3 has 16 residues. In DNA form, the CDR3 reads TGTGCCAGCTCACCTCAGCCCCTAGCGGGGACCTACGAGCAGTACTTC. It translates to CASSPQPLAGTYEQYF.

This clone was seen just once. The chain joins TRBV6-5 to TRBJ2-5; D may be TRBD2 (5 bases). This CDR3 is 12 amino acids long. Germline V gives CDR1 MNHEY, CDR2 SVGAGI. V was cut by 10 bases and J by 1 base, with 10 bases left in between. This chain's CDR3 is CATRAAQETQYF. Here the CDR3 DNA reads TGTGCCACGCGGGCAGCCCAAGAGACCCAGTACTTC.